One and the same sample provided the 4 T cell receptor beta chains below, sequenced in a study of blood T cells in healthy people across ages. Primers used in a second PCR of roughly 7 to 11 cycles were a sample-barcoded 5' primer and a J-beta primer mix. MiXCR, run by TCRdb on the 5' RACE reads, gives a single entry per CDR3 protein. The data contain 920,000 or so distinct CDR3 sequences, 45% of them singletons. The material sequenced was blood. These receptor sequences come from a woman in her sixties in good health.

There are a few counts of this clonotype. The chain couples TRBV7-2 to TRBJ2-1; D is undetermined. V was clipped by 4 bases and J by 3 bases, with 13 bases between them. Looked up from germline, CDR1 is SGHTA and CDR2 is FQGNSA. The CDR3 has 15 amino acids. The chain's CDR3 is CASSSQVALYNEQFF. CDR3 DNA: TGTGCCAGCAGCTCTCAGGTGGCGCTCTACAATGAGCAGTTCTTC.

The chain combines TRBV29-1 with TRBJ2-7, with 7 bases that match TRBD2. Trimming took 5 bases from V and 1 from J; bases not matched to a gene: 8. CDR3 length equals 14 residues. The germline V gene encodes CDR1 SQVTM and CDR2 ANQGSEA. The CDR3 DNA sequence: TGCAGCGTTTCTCAACTAGCGAATTCCTACGAGCAGTACTTC. Translation: CSVSQLANSYEQYF.

This clonotype was observed many times. The CDR3 reads CSVVTGNYGYTF. The CDR3 nucleotides read TGCAGCGTAGTAACGGGGAACTATGGCTACACCTTC. V gene TRBV29-1 combines with J gene TRBJ1-2; D remains ambiguous. The ends were cut back, 6 bases at V and 2 bases at J, with 10 bases in the middle. Germline V gives CDR1 SQVTM, CDR2 ANQGSEA. This CDR3 is 12 amino acids long.

The rearrangement joins TRBV6-2 or TRBV6-3 to TRBJ2-7; D uncertain. The CDR3 runs to 15 residues. V dropped 2 bases and J dropped 0 bases, with 11 bases sitting between them. Per the germline V gene, CDR1 is MNHEY and CDR2 is SVGEGT. The CDR3 loop is CASSYGSACSYEQYF. For the CDR3, the DNA is TGTGCCAGCAGTTACGGGTCCGCGTGCTCCTACGAGCAGTACTTC.